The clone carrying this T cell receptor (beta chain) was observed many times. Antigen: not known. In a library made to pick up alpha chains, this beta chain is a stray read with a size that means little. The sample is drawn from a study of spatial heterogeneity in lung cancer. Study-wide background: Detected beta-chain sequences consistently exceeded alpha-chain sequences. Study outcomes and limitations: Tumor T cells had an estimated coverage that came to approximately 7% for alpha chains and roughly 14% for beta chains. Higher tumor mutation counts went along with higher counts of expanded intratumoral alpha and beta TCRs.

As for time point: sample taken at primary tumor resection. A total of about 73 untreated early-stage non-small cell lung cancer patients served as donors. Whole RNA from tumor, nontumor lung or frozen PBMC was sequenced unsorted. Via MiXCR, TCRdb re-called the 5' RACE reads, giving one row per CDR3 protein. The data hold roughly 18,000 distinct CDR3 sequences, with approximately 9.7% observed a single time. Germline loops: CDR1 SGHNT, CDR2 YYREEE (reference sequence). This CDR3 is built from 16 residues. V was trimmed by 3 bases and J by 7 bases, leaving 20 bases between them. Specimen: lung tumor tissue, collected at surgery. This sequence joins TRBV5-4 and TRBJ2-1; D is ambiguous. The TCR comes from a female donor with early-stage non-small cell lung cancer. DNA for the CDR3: TGTGCCAGCAGCTCGGCGGCCAAGCAGTCTTTGAATGAGCAGTTCTTC. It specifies CASSSAAKQSLNEQFF. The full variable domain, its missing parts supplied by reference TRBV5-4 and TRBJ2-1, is ETGVTQSPTHLIKTRGQQVTLRCSSQSGHNTVSWYQQALGQGPQFIFQYYREEENGRGNFPPRFSGLQFPNYSSELNVNALELDDSALYLCASSSAAKQSLNEQFFGPGTRLTVL.